Each of the 9 T cell receptor beta chains below was sequenced from the same sample in a study of T cell clonality in common variable immunodeficiency. Clones were read by immunoSEQ multiplex PCR, and TCRdb kept only the in-frame ones, dropping some. Listed for the sample are 55,000 or so clones, none seen a single time. What was sequenced was peripheral blood mononuclear cells. The receptors come from a person between 18 and 75 years old in good health.

The table lists this clone with many counts. The read halts 3 residues ahead of the CDR3 end, with the missing end drawn from the germline J gene. The rearrangement links TRBV7-8 to TRBJ1-3; tentative D call: TRBD1 (6 bases). This CDR3 is 16 amino acids long. Trimming shortened V by 4 bases and J by 1 base, and 14 bases separated the two germline ends. CDR1 SGHVS and CDR2 FQNEAQ come from the germline V gene. CDR3 DNA (partial): TGTGCCAGCAGCTACAGGGCCCAAAGGTCTGGAAACACC. Encoded protein: CASSYRAQRSGNT. The full CDR3 sequence reads CASSYRAQRSGNTIYF. Full variable domain (remainder filled in from reference TRBV7-8 and TRBJ1-3): GAGVSQSPRYKVAKRGQDVALRCDPISGHVSLFWYQQALGQGPEFLTYFQNEAQLDKSGLPSDRFFAERPEGSVSTLKIQRTQQEDSAVYLCASSYRAQRSGNTIYFGEGSWLTVV.

There are many counts of this clone. The read terminates 3 residues ahead of where the CDR3 ends, so the germline J gene completes it. The chain carries TRBV7-8 and TRBJ2-1, with 8 bases identical to TRBD1. The germline V gene has CDR1 SGHVS and CDR2 FQNEAQ. With V trimmed by 5 bases and J by 7 bases, 13 bases remained unmatched. The CDR3 is 16 residues long. Partial CDR3 DNA: TGTGCCAGCAGCCCTAGATTAGGGACAGGCGGGAATGAG. It yields the protein CASSPRLGTGGNE. The whole CDR3 sequence reads CASSPRLGTGGNEQFF.

This clone has a count of ten or more. The covered CDR3 bases are TGTGCCAGCAGTTTAGGCGGGAGCCTCTACGAG. Amino acid sequence: CASSLGGSLYE. The whole CDR3 protein is CASSLGGSLYEQYF. The genes are TRBV28 and TRBJ2-7, with TRBD2 matching over 7 bases. Read coverage stops 3 residues before the CDR3 terminus; the germline J gene supplies the remainder. CDR1 and CDR2 (germline): MDHEN, SYDVKM. The CDR3 length is 14 residues. V dropped 2 bases and J dropped 3; count of bases not matched to a gene: 4.

This clone was recorded many times. The CDR3 end falls 3 residues outside the read, so it is completed with the germline J gene. This chain links TRBV7-7 with TRBJ2-3; 10 positions match TRBD2. V lost 5 bases and J lost 4; bases outside the gene matches: 9. The CDR3 spans 16 residues. Germline lookup yields CDR1 SSHAT and CDR2 FNYEAQ (reference sequence). CDR3 loop: CASSPLTSGSADTQYF. The covered CDR3 bases are TGTGCCAGCAGCCCTTTGACTAGCGGGTCCGCAGATACG. Full variable domain (outside the CDR3, taken from reference TRBV7-7 and TRBJ2-3): GAGVSQSPRYKVTKRGQDVTLRCDPISSHATLYWYQQALGQGPEFLTYFNYEAQPDKSGLPSDRFSAERPEGSISTLTIQRTEQRDSAMYRCASSPLTSGSADTQYFGPGTRLTVL.

This clone was observed at least ten times. The CDR3 is cut off 3 residues early in the read; its end comes from the germline J gene. The chain combines TRBV7-9 with TRBJ2-5; D is possibly TRBD2 (6 bases). Germline CDR1 reads SEHNR; CDR2 reads FQNEAQ (reference sequence). V was clipped by 5 bases and J by 1 base, with 14 bases between them. The CDR3 length is 15 residues. The CDR3: CASSPAGSSQETQYF. The part of the CDR3 DNA that was read is TGTGCCAGCAGCCCCGCGGGGAGTTCCCAAGAGACC.

This clone was found many times. With the read ending 3 residues before the CDR3 end, the germline J gene is used to fill in that end. This chain links TRBV20-1 with TRBJ2-1, with 12 nucleotides matching TRBD2. The length of the CDR3 is 15 residues. V lost 2 bases to trimming and J lost 9 bases; unmatched junction nucleotides: 8. The V gene's germline CDR1 is DFQATT and CDR2 SNEGSKA (reference sequence). The CDR3 DNA, read in part, is TGCAGTGCTAGAACTCCGGGACTAGCGGGCGGTGAG. Protein sequence: CSARTPGLAGGE. The entire CDR3 protein is CSARTPGLAGGEQFF.

This clone was observed a handful of times. The CDR3 end is not reached by the read, which stops 3 residues before it; the germline J gene fills it in. The V gene is TRBV10-2, the J gene TRBJ1-1; 7 bases match TRBD1. Germline V CDR1 and CDR2: WSHSY, SAAADI. This CDR3 is built from 14 residues. J was trimmed by 1 base and V by 4 bases; bases with no gene match: 3. CDR3 loop: CASSVTGTNTEAFF. Partial CDR3 DNA: TGCGCCAGCAGTGTGACAGGGACGAACACTGAA.

This clone appeared many times. From the germline J gene comes the end of the CDR3, since the read stops 3 residues before it. The chain recombines TRBV5-1 with TRBJ2-3; 7 nucleotides line up with TRBD1. Germline V gene sequence: CDR1 SGHRS, CDR2 YFSETQ. V lost 4 bases and J lost 5; bases outside the gene matches: 10. The CDR3 is 15 residues long. The chain's CDR3 is CASSGGQDLRDTQYF. The sequenced part of the CDR3 DNA is TGCGCCAGCAGCGGAGGACAGGATTTGAGAGATACG.

This clone was detected many times. The read is 3 residues too short to cover the CDR3 end, so that end is filled in from the germline J gene. The chain recombines TRBV20-1 with TRBJ2-7; 9 nucleotides agree with TRBD1. The CDR3 consists of 14 residues. From germline, CDR1 is DFQATT and CDR2 SNEGSKA (reference sequence). Trimming at V came to 3 bases and at J to 2 bases, leaving 5 bases not matched to a gene. This chain's CDR3 is CSASRDRVPYEQYF. CDR3 bases read: TGCAGTGCTAGCCGGGACAGGGTACCCTACGAG.